This note documents a single T cell receptor beta chain sequence. Per the study methods: Nucleated cell number was recorded as an estimate derived from reference gene primer amplification. Method: immunoSEQ multiplex PCR; TCRdb's copy keeps in-frame clones and lacks some. That table is the source of V, J and clone size, and D and trimming were worked out from the DNA. Among some 66,000 clones listed, 82% were seen once. The sample originates from a study of blood T cell repertoires in COVID-19. About the research overall: Sites in the United States, Italy and Spain provided acute and convalescent COVID-19 samples. Nucleic acid was either cDNA or gDNA, and it came from T cells, B-cell-depleted T cells, or PBMCs.

The CDR3 contains 15 residues. After removal of 6 bases from V and 3 bases from J, the junction contained 9 bases not matched to a gene. CDR1 and CDR2 (germline): LNHDA, SQIVND (reference sequence). Sequencing input: peripheral blood. The clonotype comes from a man aged 55 to 70 with acute or convalescent COVID-19. The genes are TRBV19 and TRBJ1-2; 8 bases fit TRBD1. CDR3 residues: CASRQQGVEHYGYTF. The CDR3, as DNA: TGTGCCAGTAGGCAACAGGGGGTAGAACACTATGGCTACACCTTC.